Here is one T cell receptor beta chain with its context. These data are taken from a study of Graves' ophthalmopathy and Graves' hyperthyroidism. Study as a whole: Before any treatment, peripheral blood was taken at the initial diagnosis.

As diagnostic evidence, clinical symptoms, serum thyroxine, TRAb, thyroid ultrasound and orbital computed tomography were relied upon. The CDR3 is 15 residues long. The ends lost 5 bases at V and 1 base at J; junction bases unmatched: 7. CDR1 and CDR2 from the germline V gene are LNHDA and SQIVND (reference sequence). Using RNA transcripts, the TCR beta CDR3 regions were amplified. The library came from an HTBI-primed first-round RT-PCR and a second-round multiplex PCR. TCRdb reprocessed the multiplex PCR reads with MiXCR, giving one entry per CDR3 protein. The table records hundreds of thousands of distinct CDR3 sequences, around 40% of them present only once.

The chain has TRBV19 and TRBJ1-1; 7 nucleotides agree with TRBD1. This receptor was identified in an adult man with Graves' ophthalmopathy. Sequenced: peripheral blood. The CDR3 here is CASSFGNRGNTEAFF. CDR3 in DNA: TGTGCCAGTAGTTTCGGAAACAGGGGGAACACTGAAGCTTTCTTT. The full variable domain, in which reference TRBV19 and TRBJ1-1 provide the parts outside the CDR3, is DGGITQSPKYLFRKEGQNVTLSCEQNLNHDAMYWYRQDPGQGLRLIYYSQIVNDFQKGDIAEGYSVSREKKESFPLTVTSAQKNPTAFYLCASSFGNRGNTEAFFGQGTRLTVV.